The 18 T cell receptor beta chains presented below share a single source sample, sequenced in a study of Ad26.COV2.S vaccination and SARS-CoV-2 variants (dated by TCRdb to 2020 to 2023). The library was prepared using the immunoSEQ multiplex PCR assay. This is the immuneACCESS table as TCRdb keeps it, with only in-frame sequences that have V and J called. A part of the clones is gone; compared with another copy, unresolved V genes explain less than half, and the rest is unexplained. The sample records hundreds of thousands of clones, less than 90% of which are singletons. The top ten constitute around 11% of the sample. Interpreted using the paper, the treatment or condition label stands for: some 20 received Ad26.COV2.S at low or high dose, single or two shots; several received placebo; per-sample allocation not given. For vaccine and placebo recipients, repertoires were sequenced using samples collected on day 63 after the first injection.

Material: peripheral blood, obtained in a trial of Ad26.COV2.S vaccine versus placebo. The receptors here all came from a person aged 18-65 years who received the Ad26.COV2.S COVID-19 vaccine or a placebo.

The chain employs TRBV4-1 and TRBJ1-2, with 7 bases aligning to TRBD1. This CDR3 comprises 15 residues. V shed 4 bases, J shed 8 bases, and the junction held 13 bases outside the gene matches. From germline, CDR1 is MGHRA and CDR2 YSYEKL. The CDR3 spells CASSLYLDRWQGYTF. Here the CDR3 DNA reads TGCGCCAGCAGCCTCTATTTGGACAGGTGGCAGGGCTACACCTTC.

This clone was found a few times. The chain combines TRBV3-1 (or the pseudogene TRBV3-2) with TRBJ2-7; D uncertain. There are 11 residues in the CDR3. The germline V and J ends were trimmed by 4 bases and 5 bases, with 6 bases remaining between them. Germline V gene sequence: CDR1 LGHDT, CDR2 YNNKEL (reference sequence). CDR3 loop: CASSLGNEQYF. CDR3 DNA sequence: TGTGCCAGCAGCCTAGGGAACGAGCAGTACTTC.

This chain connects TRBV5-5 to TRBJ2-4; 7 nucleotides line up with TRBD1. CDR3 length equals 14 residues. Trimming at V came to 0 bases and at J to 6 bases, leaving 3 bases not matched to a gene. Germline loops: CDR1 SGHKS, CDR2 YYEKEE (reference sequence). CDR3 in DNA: TGTGCCAGCAGCTTGGGAGGGGGCGGAAACATTCAGTACTTC. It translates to CASSLGGGGNIQYF.

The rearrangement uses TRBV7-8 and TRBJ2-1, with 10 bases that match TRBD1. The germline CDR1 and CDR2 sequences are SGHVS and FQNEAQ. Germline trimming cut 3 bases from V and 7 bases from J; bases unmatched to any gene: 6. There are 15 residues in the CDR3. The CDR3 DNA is TGTGCCAGCAGCTTCGTGACAGGGGGCGTAAATGAGCAGTTCTTC. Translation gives CASSFVTGGVNEQFF. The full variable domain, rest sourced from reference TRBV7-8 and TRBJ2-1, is GAGVSQSPRYKVAKRGQDVALRCDPISGHVSLFWYQQALGQGPEFLTYFQNEAQLDKSGLPSDRFFAERPEGSVSTLKIQRTQQEDSAVYLCASSFVTGGVNEQFFGPGTRLTVL.

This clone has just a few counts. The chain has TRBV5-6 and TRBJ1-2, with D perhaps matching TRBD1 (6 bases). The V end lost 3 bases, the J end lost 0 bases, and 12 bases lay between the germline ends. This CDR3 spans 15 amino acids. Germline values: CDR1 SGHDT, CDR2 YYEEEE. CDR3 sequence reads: CASSSQGHANYGYTF. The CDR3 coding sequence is TGTGCCAGCAGCTCCCAGGGACATGCTAACTATGGCTACACCTTC. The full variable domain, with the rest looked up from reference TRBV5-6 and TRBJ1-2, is DAGVTQSPTHLIKTRGQQVTLRCSPKSGHDTVSWYQQALGQGPQFIFQYYEEEERQRGNFPDRFSGHQFPNYSSELNVNALLLGDSALYLCASSSQGHANYGYTFGSGTRLTVV.

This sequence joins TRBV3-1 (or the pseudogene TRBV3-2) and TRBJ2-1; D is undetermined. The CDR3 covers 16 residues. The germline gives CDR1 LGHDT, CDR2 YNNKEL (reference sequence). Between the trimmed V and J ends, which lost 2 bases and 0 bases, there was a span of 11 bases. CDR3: CASSQRQTRSYNEQFF. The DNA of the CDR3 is TGTGCCAGCAGCCAACGACAAACCCGCTCCTACAATGAGCAGTTCTTC.

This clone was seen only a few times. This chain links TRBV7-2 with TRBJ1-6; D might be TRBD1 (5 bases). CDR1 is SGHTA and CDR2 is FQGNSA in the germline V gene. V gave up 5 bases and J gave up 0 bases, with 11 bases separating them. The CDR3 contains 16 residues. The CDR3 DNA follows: TGTGCCAGCAGCCGGGACGGTAGCTCCTATAATTCACCCCTCCACTTT. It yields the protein CASSRDGSSYNSPLHF.

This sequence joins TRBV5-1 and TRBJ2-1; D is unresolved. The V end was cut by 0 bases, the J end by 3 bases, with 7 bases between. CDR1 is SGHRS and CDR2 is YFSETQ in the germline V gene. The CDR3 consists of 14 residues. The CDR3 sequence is CASSLDTHYNEQFF. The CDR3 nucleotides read TGCGCCAGCAGCTTGGACACACACTACAATGAGCAGTTCTTC.

CDR3 protein: CASSGQGRNQPQHF. DNA for the CDR3: TGTGCCAGCAGTGGACAGGGTAGGAATCAGCCCCAGCATTTT. The chain employs TRBV6-6 and TRBJ1-5; TRBD1 aligns across 8 bases. The CDR3 spans 14 residues. Trimming at V came to 5 bases and at J to 4 bases, leaving 4 bases not matched to a gene. CDR1 is MNHNY, CDR2 SVGAGI, per germline (reference sequence).

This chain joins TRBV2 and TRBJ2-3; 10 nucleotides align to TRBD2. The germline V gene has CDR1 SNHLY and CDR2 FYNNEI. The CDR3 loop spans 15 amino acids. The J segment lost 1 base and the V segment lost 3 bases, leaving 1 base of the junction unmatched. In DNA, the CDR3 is TGTGCCAGCAGTGACCTAGCGGGAGGCACAGATACGCAGTATTTT. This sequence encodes CASSDLAGGTDTQYF.

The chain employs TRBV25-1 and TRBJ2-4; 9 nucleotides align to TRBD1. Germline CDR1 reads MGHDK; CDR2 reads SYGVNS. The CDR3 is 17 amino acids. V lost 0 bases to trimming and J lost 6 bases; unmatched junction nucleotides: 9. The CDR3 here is CASSEYTGTGTRNIQYF. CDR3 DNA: TGTGCCAGCAGTGAATATACCGGGACAGGGACCCGAAACATTCAGTACTTC.

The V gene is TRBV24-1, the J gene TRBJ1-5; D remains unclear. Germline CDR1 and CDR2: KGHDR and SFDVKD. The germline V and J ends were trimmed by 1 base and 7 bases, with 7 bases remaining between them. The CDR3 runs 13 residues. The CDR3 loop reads CATSDFKGQPQHF. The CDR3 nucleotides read TGTGCCACCAGTGATTTCAAGGGACAGCCCCAGCATTTT.

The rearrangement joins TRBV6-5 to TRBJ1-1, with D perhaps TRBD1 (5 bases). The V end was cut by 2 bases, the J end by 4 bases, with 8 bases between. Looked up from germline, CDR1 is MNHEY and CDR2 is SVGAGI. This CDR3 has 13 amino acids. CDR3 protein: CASSYARGTEAFF. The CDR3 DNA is TGTGCCAGCAGTTACGCAAGGGGCACTGAAGCTTTCTTT.

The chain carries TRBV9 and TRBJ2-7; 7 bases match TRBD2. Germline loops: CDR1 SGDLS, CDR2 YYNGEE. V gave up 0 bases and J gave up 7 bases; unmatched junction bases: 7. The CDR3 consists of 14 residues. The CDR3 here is CASSVVAGVGEQYF. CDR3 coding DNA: TGTGCCAGCAGCGTAGTGGCGGGAGTTGGGGAGCAGTACTTC.

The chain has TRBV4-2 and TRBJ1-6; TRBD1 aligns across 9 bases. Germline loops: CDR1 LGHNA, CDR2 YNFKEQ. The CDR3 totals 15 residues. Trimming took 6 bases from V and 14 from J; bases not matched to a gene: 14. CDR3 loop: CASRDTADRGSSLHF. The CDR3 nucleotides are TGTGCCAGCAGAGACACAGCGGACAGGGGTAGTTCCCTCCACTTT.

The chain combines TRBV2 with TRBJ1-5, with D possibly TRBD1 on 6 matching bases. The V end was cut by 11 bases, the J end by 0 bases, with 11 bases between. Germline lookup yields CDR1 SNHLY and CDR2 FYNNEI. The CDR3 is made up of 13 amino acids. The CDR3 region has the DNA TGTGCCTTCGGGACATATAGCAATCAGCCCCAGCATTTT. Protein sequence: CAFGTYSNQPQHF.

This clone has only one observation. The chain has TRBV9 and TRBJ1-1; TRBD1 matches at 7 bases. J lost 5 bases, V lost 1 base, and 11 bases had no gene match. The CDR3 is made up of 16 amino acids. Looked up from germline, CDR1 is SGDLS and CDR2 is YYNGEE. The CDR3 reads CASSVRLTGISTEAFF. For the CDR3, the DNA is TGTGCCAGCAGCGTACGGTTGACAGGGATTTCGACTGAAGCTTTCTTT.

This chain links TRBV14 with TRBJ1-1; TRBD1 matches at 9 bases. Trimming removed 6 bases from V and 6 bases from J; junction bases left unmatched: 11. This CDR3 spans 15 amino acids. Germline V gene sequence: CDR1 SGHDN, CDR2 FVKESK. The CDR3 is CASSLRTGGEAEAFF. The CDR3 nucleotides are TGTGCCAGCAGTTTGCGTACAGGGGGCGAGGCTGAAGCTTTCTTT. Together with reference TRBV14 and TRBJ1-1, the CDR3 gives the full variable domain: EAGVTQFPSHSVIEKGQTVTLRCDPISGHDNLYWYRRVMGKEIKFLLHFVKESKQDESGMPNNRFLAERTGGTYSTLKVQPAELEDSGVYFCASSLRTGGEAEAFFGQGTRLTVV.